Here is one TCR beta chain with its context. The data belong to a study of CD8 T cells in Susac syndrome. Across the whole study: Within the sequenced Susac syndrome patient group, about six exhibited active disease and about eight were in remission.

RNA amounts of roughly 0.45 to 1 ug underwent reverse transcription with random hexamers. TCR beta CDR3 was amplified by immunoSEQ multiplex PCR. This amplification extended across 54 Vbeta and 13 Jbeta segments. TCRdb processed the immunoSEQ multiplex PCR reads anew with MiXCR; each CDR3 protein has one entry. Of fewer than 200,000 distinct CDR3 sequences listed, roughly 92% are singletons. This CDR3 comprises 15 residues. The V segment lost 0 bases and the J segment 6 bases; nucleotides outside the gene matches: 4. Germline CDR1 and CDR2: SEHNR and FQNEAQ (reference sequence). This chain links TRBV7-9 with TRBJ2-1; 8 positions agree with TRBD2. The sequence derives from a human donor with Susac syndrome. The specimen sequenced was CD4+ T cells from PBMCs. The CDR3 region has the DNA TGTGCCAGCAGCTTAGCCCTGGGACTAGTCAATGAGCAGTTCTTC. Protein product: CASSLALGLVNEQFF.